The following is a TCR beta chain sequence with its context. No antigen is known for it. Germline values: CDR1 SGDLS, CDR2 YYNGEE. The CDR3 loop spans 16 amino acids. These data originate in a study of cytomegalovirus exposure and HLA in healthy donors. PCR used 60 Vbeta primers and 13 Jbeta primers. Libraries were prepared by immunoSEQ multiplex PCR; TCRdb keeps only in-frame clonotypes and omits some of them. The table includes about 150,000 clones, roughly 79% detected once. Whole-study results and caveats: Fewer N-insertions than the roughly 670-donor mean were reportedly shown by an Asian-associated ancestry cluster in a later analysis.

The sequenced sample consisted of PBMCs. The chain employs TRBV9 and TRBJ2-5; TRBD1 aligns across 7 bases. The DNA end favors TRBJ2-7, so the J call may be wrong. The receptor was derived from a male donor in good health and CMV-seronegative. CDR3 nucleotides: TGTGCCAGCAGCGTAGGGGACAGTTCCACCTCCTACGAGCAGTACTTC. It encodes CASSVGDSSTSYEQYF.